The TCR beta chain described here comes from a study of blood T cells in healthy people across ages. Comment on this clonotype: What it binds is unknown.

Primed by a sample-barcoded 5' primer and a J-beta primer mix, a second PCR proceeded for about 6 to 12 cycles. In TCRdb, the 5' RACE reads were re-called with MiXCR into one record per CDR3 protein. The sample shows over a million distinct CDR3 sequences, 55% to 75% of them seen only once. Germline CDR1 reads KGHDR; CDR2 reads SFDVKD. The CDR3 is made up of 16 amino acids. Trimming pared 0 bases from V and 4 bases from J, leaving 13 bases between. Overall study results and limits: Diversity of TCR beta per million T cells declined in a roughly linear way with age.

The source material was blood. The sequence came from a man aged 18 to 30 in good health. The chain recombines TRBV24-1 with TRBJ2-3, with a weak D call TRBD2 (5 bases). Written as DNA, the CDR3 is TGTGCCACCAGTGATTTGCCCCGGACTGGCGCAGATACGCAGTATTTT. It is translated as CATSDLPRTGADTQYF.